Following are 19 T cell receptor beta chains from one sample sequenced in a study of T cells in localized non-small cell lung cancer. Clones were read by immunoSEQ multiplex PCR, and TCRdb kept only the in-frame ones, dropping some. The table shows about 21,000 clones, with around 85% occurring only once. Sequencing used peripheral blood, obtained before any cancer treatment. The receptor set was obtained from a man aged 35-69 years with stage I lung adenocarcinoma.

This rearrangement joins TRBV9 to TRBJ2-7; no firm D call. The V end lost 4 bases, the J end lost 5 bases, and 19 bases lay between the germline ends. This CDR3 comprises 15 residues. Germline V gene lookup returns CDR1 SGDLS and CDR2 YYNGEE. CDR3 nucleotide sequence: TGTGCCAGCAGCCTTTCCTTGAACCCGGTGGACGAGCAGTACTTC. As protein: CASSLSLNPVDEQYF.

The chain combines TRBV5-1 with TRBJ2-3; 10 bases match TRBD2. This CDR3 contains 16 residues. In germline, CDR1 is SGHRS, CDR2 YFSETQ. The V and J ends lost 0 bases and 7 bases, in that order; junction bases with no gene match: 8. The CDR3 protein is CASSLVPSGSVNTQYF. The CDR3 DNA reads as TGCGCCAGCAGCTTGGTGCCTAGCGGGAGTGTAAATACGCAGTATTTT.

The chain uses TRBV18 and TRBJ1-2; weak D call: TRBD1 (5 bases). V was clipped by 2 bases and J by 5 bases, with 12 bases between them. The CDR3 runs 14 residues. Per the germline V gene, CDR1 is KGHSH and CDR2 is LQKENI. CDR3 bases: TGTGCCAGCTCACCAGTGGGGGACGGGTATGGCTACACCTTC. Protein product: CASSPVGDGYGYTF.

J is TRBJ2-3 and V is TRBV15, with 8 bases aligning to TRBD2. The V and J ends lost 3 bases and 0 bases, in that order; junction bases with no gene match: 5. The V gene's germline CDR1 is LNHNV and CDR2 YYDKDF (reference sequence). The CDR3 totals 16 residues. The CDR3 region has the DNA TGTGCCACCAGCAGTGGGGCTAGCGGGAGCACAGATACGCAGTATTTT. Its protein product is CATSSGASGSTDTQYF.

The rearrangement links TRBV29-1 to TRBJ2-1; 11 bases match TRBD2. Germline CDR1 SQVTM, CDR2 ANQGSEA. V lost 3 bases to trimming and J lost 1 base; unmatched junction nucleotides: 5. The CDR3 has 16 residues. Written as DNA, the CDR3 is TGCAGCGTTGAGTACCCTAGCGGGAGGTCCTACAATGAGCAGTTCTTC. Encoded protein: CSVEYPSGRSYNEQFF.

Points on this clone: Germline is not matched at one junction end, which may reflect a read error. The chain employs TRBV7-2 and TRBJ2-7; D is possibly TRBD2 (6 bases). The CDR3 runs 14 residues. Germline values: CDR1 SGHTA, CDR2 FQGNSA. As DNA, the CDR3 is TGTGCCAGCAGCCCCCCAGGGACTTTGAATTCCGCGGACTTC. Translating gives CASSPPGTLNSADF. Looking up the rest from reference TRBV7-2 and TRBJ2-7 gives the full variable domain: GAGVSQSPSNKVTEKGKDVELRCDPISGHTALYWYRQSLGQGLEFLIYFQGNSAPDKSGLPSDRFSAERTGGSVSTLTIQRTQQEDSAVYLCASSPPGTLNSADFGPGTRLTVT.

The V call is TRBV19, the J call TRBJ2-1, with D unresolved. The V gene lost 3 bases and the J gene lost 2 bases, with 17 bases spanning the gap. This CDR3 spans 17 amino acids. CDR1 LNHDA and CDR2 SQIVND come from the germline V gene (reference sequence). The CDR3 loop reads CASSISVVAGTYNEQFF. CDR3 in DNA: TGTGCCAGTAGTATCTCCGTGGTGGCAGGAACCTACAATGAGCAGTTCTTC.

The CDR3 sequence: CASSQDLAGATDTQYF. The DNA of the CDR3 is TGCGCCAGCAGCCAAGATCTCGCGGGAGCCACAGATACGCAGTATTTT. The chain links TRBV4-3 to TRBJ2-3, with 7 bases fitting TRBD2. The V gene end was trimmed by 0 bases and the J gene end by 2 bases; junction bases not matched to a gene: 5. The germline CDR1 and CDR2 sequences are LGHNA and YSLEER. The CDR3 has 16 residues.

The chain joins TRBV11-2 to TRBJ2-5; D call uncertain. The V and J ends lost 2 bases and 2 bases respectively, with 9 bases between them. The germline gives CDR1 SGHAT, CDR2 FQNNGV. This CDR3 comprises 14 residues. CDR3 nucleotide sequence: TGTGCCAGCAGCTTATTTGGGCGGCAAGAGACCCAGTACTTC. Residues: CASSLFGRQETQYF.

This rearrangement joins TRBV28 to TRBJ1-4; D ambiguous. Germline V gives CDR1 MDHEN, CDR2 SYDVKM. This CDR3 has 16 residues. The V gene lost 3 bases and the J gene lost 2 bases, with 13 bases spanning the gap. The CDR3 spells CASSFGRAMTNEKLFF. CDR3 DNA sequence: TGTGCCAGCAGTTTTGGCCGGGCAATGACTAATGAAAAACTGTTTTTT. Using reference TRBV28 and TRBJ1-4 for the parts outside the CDR3, the full variable domain is DVKVTQSSRYLVKRTGEKVFLECVQDMDHENMFWYRQDPGLGLRLIYFSYDVKMKEKGDIPEGYSVSREKKERFSLILESASTNQTSMYLCASSFGRAMTNEKLFFGSGTQLSVL.

This sequence joins TRBV25-1 and TRBJ2-1, with 11 bases fitting TRBD2. This CDR3 comprises 16 residues. Germline V gene lookup returns CDR1 MGHDK and CDR2 SYGVNS. V lost 3 bases to trimming and J lost 9 bases; unmatched junction nucleotides: 10. The CDR3 nucleotides read TGTGCCAGCAGTGAGTTCACCGGGACTAGCGGTAGTGAGCAGTTCTTC. Translated: CASSEFTGTSGSEQFF.

This chain links TRBV5-6 with TRBJ2-7; D not resolved. This CDR3 comprises 13 residues. CDR1 and CDR2 from the germline V gene are SGHDT and YYEEEE. V gave up 0 bases and J gave up 1 base, with 5 bases separating them. CDR3 region: CASSLVSSYEQYF. The DNA for the CDR3 is TGTGCCAGCAGCTTGGTTTCTTCCTACGAGCAGTACTTC.

The V call is TRBV13, the J call TRBJ1-5; 10 bases are shared with TRBD1. V trimming: 5 bases; J trimming: 4 bases; junction bases outside the gene matches: 2. This CDR3 is built from 14 residues. Germline CDR1 PRHDT, CDR2 FYEKMQ (reference sequence). CDR3 DNA sequence: TGTGCCAGCAGCCTGGGACAGGGGAATCAGCCCCAGCATTTT. Its translation: CASSLGQGNQPQHF.

This chain connects TRBV7-2 to TRBJ2-2, with 10 bases fitting TRBD2. J gave up 3 bases and V 2 bases, and 0 bases lay outside the gene matches. Germline values: CDR1 SGHTA, CDR2 FQGNSA. This CDR3 has 15 amino acids. CDR3 bases: TGTGCCAGCAGCTTACTAGCGGGAGACACCGGGGAGCTGTTTTTT. Residues: CASSLLAGDTGELFF.

This clone appeared a single time. The V call is TRBV9, the J call TRBJ2-3; perhaps TRBD1 as D (5 bases). The germline V and J ends were trimmed by 0 bases and 2 bases, with 10 bases remaining between them. The length of the CDR3 is 15 residues. The V gene's germline CDR1 is SGDLS and CDR2 YYNGEE. CDR3 sequence reads: CASSVEAGLTDTQYF. The CDR3, as DNA: TGTGCCAGCAGCGTAGAAGCAGGGCTCACAGATACGCAGTATTTT.

The chain carries TRBV5-4 and TRBJ2-1, with TRBD2 identical over 7 bases. Unmatched junction bases numbered 9, after V lost 0 bases and J lost 6 bases. Germline V gene lookup returns CDR1 SGHNT and CDR2 YYREEE (reference sequence). The CDR3 consists of 16 residues. The CDR3 DNA reads TGTGCCAGCAGCTTGGGGCTAGCGGTGAAGGGCAATGAGCAGTTCTTC. The encoded protein is CASSLGLAVKGNEQFF.

This chain uses TRBV4-3 with TRBJ2-7; no definite D call. Between the trimmed V and J ends, which lost 0 bases and 4 bases, there was a span of 13 bases. The CDR3 extends over 15 amino acids. Germline V CDR1 and CDR2: LGHNA, YSLEER. Here the CDR3 reads CASSQDPGRSYEQYF. CDR3 DNA sequence: TGCGCCAGCAGCCAAGATCCCGGGCGCTCGTACGAGCAGTACTTC.

The rearrangement joins TRBV4-1 to TRBJ2-6; D is uncertain. V lost 4 bases and J lost 1, with 17 bases in between. CDR1 MGHRA and CDR2 YSYEKL come from the germline V gene. The CDR3 is 18 residues long. CDR3 DNA: TGCGCCAGCAGCCTGTGGTCAGTGGAACAGTCTGGGGCCAACGTCCTGACTTTC. Its protein is CASSLWSVEQSGANVLTF.

This chain links TRBV19 with TRBJ1-1, with D perhaps TRBD1 (5 bases). CDR3 size: 14 residues. Germline values: CDR1 LNHDA, CDR2 SQIVND (reference sequence). V was cut by 6 bases and J by 1 base, with 12 bases left in between. The CDR3 here is CASSSGRENTEAFF. CDR3 coding DNA: TGTGCCAGTAGCTCGGGACGGGAGAACACTGAAGCTTTCTTT.